The T cell receptor (beta chain) described here comes from a study of blood T cell repertoires in COVID-19 (dated by TCRdb to 2020 to 2021). Background for the entire study: Samples from collaborators originated in the United States, Italy and Spain and spanned both the acute and convalescent phases of COVID-19. The samples were drawn from two sources: the first 160 participants of the ongoing ImmuneRACE study, and 1,000 to 1,500 subjects contributed by 6 global collaborators. The dataset comprised deeply sampled blood TCRbeta repertoires from subjects exposed to, actively infected with, or recovered from COVID-19. Where available, HLA class I and class II types were obtained from metadata supplied by the sample provider rather than from assay-based typing. The sample metadata nearly always contained a de-identified subject ID, COVID-19 status, age in years and sex. A freely available public database, intended as a resource for researchers studying the immune response to SARS-CoV-2, is where the repertoires were released. The material from the prospective study consisted of cDNA or gDNA derived from T cells, B-cell-depleted T cells, or PBMCs. The paper's findings and limits, for the study overall: Clinical and demographic metadata were provided uncurated, with the amount varying by source and participant.

TCRbeta CDR3 regions were amplified from genomic DNA using the immunoSEQ Assay, a bias-controlled multiplex PCR. The paper's data handling went like this. The number of nucleated cells in each sample was estimated from the amplification of reference gene primers within the assay. To quantify the absolute abundance of each unique TCRbeta CDR3 rearrangement, sequence reads were collapsed and filtered. For each sample, productive Simpson clonality was calculated by taking the square root of Simpson's diversity index across productive rearrangements. Held by TCRdb, this immuneACCESS table contains in-frame sequences only and omits some clones. Under half of the omission traces to an unresolved V gene where checked; the cause of the rest is unknown. V, J and clone size are taken as reported in that table, and D and trimming were inferred from the DNA itself. The sample has some 64,000 clones on record, 88% of them singletons. Of the sample, roughly 4% is held by the ten largest clones.

Taken from cysteine to phenylalanine, the CDR3 has 15 residues. Only the CDR3 DNA stays, 45 bases, in frame from base 1. CDR1 and CDR2, looked up from the germline V gene (reference sequence), are LNHDA and SQIVND. Deletion took 9 bases off V and 0 bases off J, with a span of 18 bases between the germline ends. On this clone itself: What antigen it recognizes has not been identified. Base quality data are lacking; no much larger clone is found one base away.

The collaborating institutions used their own protocols to collect whole blood in K2EDTA tubes. Collaborator samples were shipped for TCRbeta analysis as frozen whole blood, isolated PBMCs, or DNA extracted from either sample type. The receptor comes from a man in his 70s with acute or convalescent COVID-19. The sequencing sample was made of peripheral blood. Rearrangement joined TRBV19 to TRBJ2-7; perhaps TRBD2 is the D gene, with 5 bases matching. The DNA is TGTGCCAGCTCTACCCGGCGAGGGAGCTCCTACGAGCAGTACTTC. Its protein is CASSTRRGSSYEQYF. The reference TRBV19 and TRBJ2-7 proteins fill in what lies around the CDR3, so the full variable domain reads DGGITQSPKYLFRKEGQNVTLSCEQNLNHDAMYWYRQDPGQGLRLIYYSQIVNDFQKGDIAEGYSVSREKKESFPLTVTSAQKNPTAFYLCASSTRRGSSYEQYFGPGTRLTVT.